This TCR beta chain was profiled in a study of brain metastases from non-small cell lung cancer. This clone occurred once. Its cognate antigen is unknown. Findings and limits, study-wide: Brain metastases had lower T-cell infiltration than primary tumors. In about 60% of brain metastases, T-cell clones were expanded compared with matched primary tumors. Paired brain metastases and primary tumors largely shared TCR repertoires.

Repertoires were generated with immunoSEQ multiplex PCR, while TCRdb's copy carries only in-frame clones and drops some. The table records some 6,000 clones, around 80% of them present only once. The germline CDR1 and CDR2 sequences are SQVTM and ANQGSEA. Between the trimmed V and J ends, which lost 6 bases and 5 bases, there was a span of 14 bases. The CDR3 contains 13 residues. The material sequenced was primary lung tumor tissue. V and J are TRBV29-1 and TRBJ1-5, with a tentative D call TRBD1 (5 bases). The origin of this receptor is a donor over 35 with non-small cell lung cancer. The CDR3 DNA is TGCAGCGTGTCTTTCGGGGCCCATCAGCCCCAGCATTTT. Protein: CSVSFGAHQPQHF.